This T cell receptor beta chain was sequenced for a study of technical replicates of blood from several donors. The protocol was immunoSEQ multiplex PCR, while the TCRdb copy is restricted to in-frame clones and leaves out a portion. The sample lists about 75,000 clones, roughly 92% occurring once. The V and J ends lost 8 bases and 3 bases, in that order; junction bases with no gene match: 7. This CDR3 has 15 residues. CDR1 MNHNY and CDR2 SVGAGI come from the germline V gene (reference sequence). The sample taken for sequencing was T cells isolated from PBMCs. The chain employs TRBV6-6 and TRBJ2-3, with TRBD2 matching 11 bases. The TCR sequence derives from a human donor in good health. The CDR3 loop is CASCSGTSGTDTQYF. The CDR3, as DNA: TGTGCCAGCTGTTCGGGGACTAGCGGTACAGATACGCAGTATTTT.